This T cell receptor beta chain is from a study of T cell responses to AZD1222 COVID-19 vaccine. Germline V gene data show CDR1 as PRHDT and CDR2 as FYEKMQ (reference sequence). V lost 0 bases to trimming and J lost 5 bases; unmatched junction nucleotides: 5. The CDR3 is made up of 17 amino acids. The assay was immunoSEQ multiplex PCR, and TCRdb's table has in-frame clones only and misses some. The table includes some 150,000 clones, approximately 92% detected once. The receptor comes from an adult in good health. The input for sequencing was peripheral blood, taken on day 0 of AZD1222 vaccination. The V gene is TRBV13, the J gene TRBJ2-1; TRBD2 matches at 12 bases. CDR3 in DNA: TGTGCCAGCAGCTTAGGCTCCCTAGCGGGAGGGCACAATGAGCAGTTCTTC. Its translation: CASSLGSLAGGHNEQFF.